The clone carrying this T cell receptor beta chain was seen a handful of times. The target antigen is unknown. Sample barcodes and UMIs were carried by the TCR alpha and TCR beta cDNA libraries that 5'RACE generated with constant-segment primers. TCRdb re-derived calls from the 5' RACE reads in MiXCR, one entry per CDR3 protein. The table has around 200,000 distinct CDR3 sequences, around 18% seen once; the top ten hold 3.9%. This sample was taken from a study of T-cell memory formation after mild COVID-19. Study information: Clusters were largely donor specific.

This CDR3 is 13 amino acids long. Trimming took off 3 bases at V and 9 bases at J, with 9 bases between the two ends. General study results and limits: Among CD4+ contracting clones, most were CM and EM, and CD8+ ones EMRA. Cross-reactive memory apparently joined, as some responding clones appeared in pre-infection memory.

The TCR sequence derives from a man between 18 and 35 years old who had mild COVID-19 (a few samples of this study predate the infection). Cell type and time point are not known. Specimen: PBMCs or a T cell subset sorted from them (not recorded which). The chain carries TRBV12-3 or TRBV12-4 and TRBJ1-6; a weak D match, TRBD1 (6 bases). The CDR3 here is CASSLGGGSPLHF. The CDR3 coding sequence is TGTGCCAGCAGTTTGGGGGGCGGTTCACCCCTCCACTTT.